This T cell receptor (beta chain) stems from a study of blood T cell repertoires in COVID-19. V was pared by 8 bases and J by 1 base, with 7 bases of the junction left unmatched. Germline V gene lookup returns CDR1 SNHLY and CDR2 FYNNEI. The CDR3 has 14 amino acids. Method: immunoSEQ multiplex PCR; TCRdb's copy keeps in-frame clones and lacks some. Of a few hundred thousand clones in the sample, 75% to 85% are singletons; the top ten hold around 13%. The rearrangement uses TRBV2 and TRBJ2-7; TRBD1 matches 8 bases. The receptor's source is a human donor in a cohort sampled during active COVID-19. The sequencing input was peripheral blood. CDR3: CASRAGQASYEQYF. Written as DNA, the CDR3 is TGTGCCAGCCGCGCGGGACAGGCATCCTACGAGCAGTACTTC. The entire variable domain, with the rest obtained from reference TRBV2 and TRBJ2-7, is as follows: EPEVTQTPSHQVTQMGQEVILRCVPISNHLYFYWYRQILGQKVEFLVSFYNNEISEKSEIFDDQFSVERPDGSNFTLKIRSTKLEDSAMYFCASRAGQASYEQYFGPGTRLTVT.